This T cell receptor beta chain was found in a study of T cell responses to AZD1222 COVID-19 vaccine. Findings and limits, study-wide: Nearly half of unique spike-specific TCRs reportedly avoided B.1.351 and B.1.1.7 mutated regions.

TCRdb's table, derived via immunoSEQ multiplex PCR, lists solely in-frame clones and lacks some. The repertoire has approximately 300,000 clones, 94% of them found once; the top ten carry roughly 0.6%. Remarks on this clone: What it binds is not known.

J gave up 8 bases and V 1 base, and 3 bases lay outside the gene matches. Germline-derived CDR1 and CDR2 are LGHDT and YNNKEL (reference sequence). This CDR3 is 13 amino acids long. The chain employs TRBV3-1 (or the pseudogene TRBV3-2) and TRBJ1-2; 8 bases match TRBD1. The sequenced sample was peripheral blood, obtained 28 days after the second AZD1222 dose. The receptor's source is an adult who received the AZD1222 COVID-19 vaccine. CDR3 nucleotides: TGTGCCAGCAGCCAAGGGACAGGGATCGGCTACACCTTC. Protein sequence: CASSQGTGIGYTF.